The subject of this entry is one T cell receptor (beta chain). Its target is not known. The length of the CDR3 is 15 residues. V dropped 0 bases and J dropped 6; count of bases not matched to a gene: 5. The germline V gene encodes CDR1 SGHRS and CDR2 YFSETQ. The data belong to a study of cytomegalovirus exposure and HLA in healthy donors. Study outcomes and limitations: Common viral pathogens (according to a later analysis) appeared linked to several of the most significant clusters. Upon later analysis, HLA-associated TCR beta chains proved more clonally expanded than other, equally common chains.

Both 60 Vbeta primers and 13 Jbeta primers went into the PCR. The repertoire was sequenced with immunoSEQ multiplex PCR; TCRdb's copy has only in-frame clones and lacks some. The sample records about 84,000 clones, around three fifths being singletons. Those who donated were healthy bone marrow donors. In nominal health when sampled, donors likely had unrecorded immune exposures nonetheless. Sequencing was performed on PBMCs. The chain joins TRBV5-1 to TRBJ1-1; TRBD1 agrees at 10 bases. This receptor was taken from a woman between 40 and 55 years old in good health and CMV-seropositive. CDR3 in amino acids: CASSLDGQGGPEAFF. CDR3 bases: TGCGCCAGCAGCTTGGATGGACAGGGGGGACCTGAAGCTTTCTTT.